This TCR beta chain appears in the sequencing data of a study of stem cell transplantation in POMP-related autoinflammatory disease. Details on this clone: As yet, its antigen is unknown.

The data were produced by immunoSEQ multiplex PCR, yet TCRdb's version contains in-frame clones alone and is incomplete. The sample includes roughly 68,000 clones, roughly 88% of them seen just once. Study findings and constraints: Fewer unique TRB V-J gene pairings were identified in patients with PRAID. Across all analyzed T-cell subsets, patients with PRAID tended toward reduced diversity and increased clonality.

The sequences come from CD4+ T cells from PBMCs, collected after stem cell transplantation. The clonotype originates from a human patient with POMP-related autoinflammation and immune dysregulation (PRAID). T cells may partly derive from the graft donor.

For the CDR3, the DNA is TGTGCCAGCAGTTTAAAGTGGGAGACCCAGTACTTC. Its protein product is CASSLKWETQYF. V and J are TRBV12-3 or TRBV12-4 and TRBJ2-5; D gene uncertain. Between the trimmed V and J ends, which lost 2 bases and 5 bases, there was a span of 6 bases. CDR3 length: 12 residues.